The 20 T cell receptor beta chains below were found in one sample sequenced in a study of cytomegalovirus exposure and HLA in healthy donors. With 60 Vbeta and 13 Jbeta primers, the PCR was carried out. This table comes from immunoSEQ multiplex PCR, and its TCRdb copy is limited to in-frame clones, with some not included. Found here are roughly 190,000 clones, roughly 73% of them singletons; the top ten hold 1.8%. Sequenced input: PBMCs. The receptors shown here come from a woman aged 30 to 39 in good health and CMV-seronegative.

The chain links TRBV19 to TRBJ1-5, with 8 nucleotides matching TRBD1. The trim removed 2 bases at V and 4 bases at J, leaving 4 bases unmatched. The CDR3 is made up of 15 amino acids. From germline, CDR1 is LNHDA and CDR2 SQIVND (reference sequence). The CDR3 DNA reads as TGTGCCAGTAGTATAATAACAGGGGGTAATCAGCCCCAGCATTTT. It yields the protein CASSIITGGNQPQHF.

The chain couples TRBV7-6 to TRBJ2-7; D possibly corresponds to TRBD1 (5 bases). The CDR3 loop spans 14 amino acids. From germline, CDR1 is SGHVS and CDR2 FNYEAQ. V was cut by 3 bases and J by 0 bases, with 9 bases left in between. The CDR3 nucleotides read TGTGCCAGCAGCTTCCAGGGAAGCTCCTACGAGCAGTACTTC. It yields the protein CASSFQGSSYEQYF.

This clone was detected a few times. The chain has TRBV2 and TRBJ1-2; TRBD1 matches 12 bases. This CDR3 comprises 13 residues. Germline assignment: CDR1 SNHLY and CDR2 FYNNEI. Unmatched junction bases numbered 2, after V lost 6 bases and J lost 6 bases. The DNA of the CDR3 is TGTGCCAGCAGGGGGACAGGGGGCGATGGCTACACCTTC. It translates to CASRGTGGDGYTF.

This chain links TRBV4-2 with TRBJ2-2, with D perhaps TRBD2 (7 bases). CDR3 length equals 17 residues. Germline assignment: CDR1 LGHNA and CDR2 YNFKEQ. Trimming removed 1 base from V and 7 bases from J, with 19 bases in between. CDR3 loop: CASSQVGSGGPIGELFF. In DNA form, the CDR3 reads TGTGCCAGCAGCCAAGTTGGGTCGGGGGGCCCCATCGGGGAGCTGTTTTTT.

This rearrangement joins TRBV7-2 to TRBJ2-2, with D possibly being TRBD2 (6 bases). The CDR3 runs to 16 residues. In germline, CDR1 is SGHTA, CDR2 FQGNSA. V was shortened by 5 bases and J by 5 bases, with 18 bases between the two germline ends. CDR3 DNA: TGTGCCAGCAGCCCAGTCGCGGGGCGCCCGACCGGGGAGCTGTTTTTT. Translated, it gives CASSPVAGRPTGELFF.

Comments on this clone: The sample has other DNA sequences that encode this CDR3 too. This chain's CDR3 is CASSLPGTNTEAFF. DNA for the CDR3: TGTGCCAGCAGCCTACCGGGGACTAACACTGAAGCTTTCTTT. The J gene is TRBJ1-1, the V gene TRBV14, with D tentatively TRBD1 (5 bases). V was trimmed by 4 bases and J by 2 bases, leaving 11 bases between them. Germline loops: CDR1 SGHDN, CDR2 FVKESK. This CDR3 contains 14 residues.

This sequence joins TRBV2 and TRBJ2-1; D possibly corresponds to TRBD1 (6 bases). This CDR3 spans 14 amino acids. From germline, CDR1 is SNHLY and CDR2 FYNNEI. Between the trimmed V and J ends, which lost 9 bases and 6 bases, there was a span of 18 bases. CDR3 sequence reads: CARSRDTDGNEQFF. The DNA of the CDR3 is TGTGCCAGGTCCCGGGACACTGATGGCAATGAGCAGTTCTTC.

The chain recombines TRBV19 with TRBJ1-1; D not resolved. The V gene lost 4 bases and the J gene lost 10 bases, with 28 bases spanning the gap. The CDR3 covers 17 residues. Germline CDR1 is LNHDA and CDR2 is SQIVND (reference sequence). The CDR3 DNA is TGTGCCAGTAGTACCATAAACCCAAGTACGGTCCCGTTGAGAGCTTTCTTT. Its translation: CASSTINPSTVPLRAFF.

This clone was picked up a small number of times. The chain has TRBV6-5 and TRBJ2-7; possible D gene TRBD1, 6 bases. Looked up from germline, CDR1 is MNHEY and CDR2 is SVGAGI. Trimming stripped 5 bases from V and 0 bases from J, with 11 bases between. This CDR3 region has 14 residues. CDR3 DNA sequence: TGTGCCAGCAGTCCGGGACAACACTCCTACGAGCAGTACTTC. Amino acids: CASSPGQHSYEQYF.

The genes are TRBV2 and TRBJ1-3; a weak D match, TRBD1 (5 bases). Germline lookup yields CDR1 SNHLY and CDR2 FYNNEI. V shed 2 bases and J shed 0 bases, with 11 bases lying between them. CDR3 length: 16 residues. Here the CDR3 DNA reads TGTGCCAGCAGTGAACTCTCAGGGCCCTCTGGAAACACCATATATTTT. Its protein is CASSELSGPSGNTIYF.

As for this clone: A junction end diverges from the germline sequence, so it may reflect a read error. The genes are TRBV7-9 and TRBJ1-5; 8 nucleotides line up with TRBD1. CDR1 SEHNR and CDR2 FQNEAQ come from the germline V gene (reference sequence). This CDR3 is built from 14 residues. The DNA for the CDR3 is TGTTCCAGCAGCTTCCCAGGACAGGGTCAGCCCCAGCATTTT. Translated, it gives CSSSFPGQGQPQHF.

Concerning this clone: No conserved phenylalanine or tryptophan ends this CDR3, so it is likely a read error. This chain links TRBV6-6 with TRBJ1-5, with D maybe TRBD1 (5 bases). The germline V gene has CDR1 MNHNY and CDR2 SVGAGI (reference sequence). The CDR3 loop spans 14 amino acids. The V end lost 2 bases, the J end lost 7 bases, and 12 bases lay between the germline ends. The CDR3 sequence is CASSYQGGRQPQHL. The CDR3 DNA reads TGTGCCAGCAGTTACCAGGGTGGAAGACAGCCCCAGCATCTT.

This rearrangement joins TRBV5-1 to TRBJ1-4, with TRBD1 as a possible D gene (5 bases). CDR3 length: 16 amino acids. V was shortened by 0 bases and J by 5 bases, with 14 bases between the two germline ends. In germline, CDR1 is SGHRS, CDR2 YFSETQ. The CDR3: CASSLVAGSNNEKLFF. CDR3 bases: TGCGCCAGCAGCTTGGTGGCAGGGTCAAACAATGAAAAACTGTTTTTT. The entire variable domain, with the rest obtained from reference TRBV5-1 and TRBJ1-4, is as follows: KAGVTQTPRYLIKTRGQQVTLSCSPISGHRSVSWYQQTPGQGLQFLFEYFSETQRNKGNFPGRFSGRQFSNSRSEMNVSTLELGDSALYLCASSLVAGSNNEKLFFGSGTQLSVL.

This sequence joins TRBV11-3 and TRBJ2-7; no firm D call. Germline V lookup: CDR1 SGHNT, CDR2 YENEEA. This CDR3 has 14 residues. V lost 3 bases and J 2 bases, leaving 11 bases between the germline ends. The CDR3 reads CASSFSSGTYEQYF. The CDR3 nucleotides read TGTGCCAGCAGCTTCTCTAGTGGAACCTACGAGCAGTACTTC.

This chain joins TRBV30 and TRBJ2-7; TRBD1 matches at 8 bases. The V gene's germline CDR1 is GTSNPN and CDR2 SVGIG (reference sequence). The CDR3 has 13 residues. V lost 0 bases, J lost 6 bases, and 4 bases stayed unmatched. This CDR3 is CAWSVTGQGEQYF. The CDR3 nucleotides are TGTGCCTGGAGTGTCACCGGACAGGGCGAGCAGTACTTC.

In nucleotides, the CDR3 is TGTGCCAGCAGCTTGCCTATAACAGTTATTGGGGCCAACGTCCTGACTTTC. Its protein is CASSLPITVIGANVLTF. V is TRBV5-8 and J is TRBJ2-6; D ambiguous. V was clipped by 1 base and J by 3 bases, with 14 bases between them. Germline V gene data show CDR1 as SGHTS and CDR2 as YDEGEE. The CDR3 has 17 amino acids.

The V and J genes are TRBV7-3 and TRBJ2-2, with 8 bases identical to TRBD2. This CDR3 has 17 residues. V was pared by 5 bases and J by 5 bases, with 13 bases of the junction left unmatched. Germline V gene data show CDR1 as SGHTA and CDR2 as FQGTGA. This chain's CDR3 is CASSPRGGETGTGELFF. Here the CDR3 DNA reads TGTGCCAGCAGCCCCCGGGGGGGGGAGACTGGGACCGGGGAGCTGTTTTTT. Using reference TRBV7-3 and TRBJ2-2 for the parts outside the CDR3, the full variable domain is GAGVSQTPSNKVTEKGKYVELRCDPISGHTALYWYRQSLGQGPEFLIYFQGTGAADDSGLPNDRFFAVRPEGSVSTLKIQRTERGDSAVYLCASSPRGGETGTGELFFGEGSRLTVL.

The chain has TRBV7-2 and TRBJ2-5, with TRBD2 as a possible D gene (7 bases). Trimming stripped 8 bases from V and 5 bases from J, with 21 bases between. The germline CDR1 and CDR2 sequences are SGHTA and FQGNSA. The length of the CDR3 is 15 residues. The CDR3 bases are TGTGCCAGCTTGGCGGTGGGGGGGCGTGTGGAGACCCAGTACTTC. Translation gives CASLAVGGRVETQYF.

V and J are TRBV5-1 and TRBJ2-1; possible D gene TRBD1, 6 bases. The CDR3 has 13 residues. Between the trimmed V and J ends, which lost 4 bases and 6 bases, there was a span of 11 bases. Looked up from germline, CDR1 is SGHRS and CDR2 is YFSETQ. The CDR3 loop is CASSPTGPNEQFF. In DNA form, the CDR3 reads TGCGCCAGCAGCCCGACAGGTCCCAATGAGCAGTTCTTC.

This chain joins TRBV4-1 and TRBJ2-4; 10 bases fit TRBD1. V gave up 2 bases and J gave up 1 base; unmatched junction bases: 5. The CDR3 spans 17 residues. Looked up from germline, CDR1 is MGHRA and CDR2 is YSYEKL. CDR3 sequence reads: CASSQLWTGGAKNIQYF. The CDR3 DNA is TGCGCCAGCAGCCAACTATGGACAGGGGGTGCCAAAAACATTCAGTACTTC.